The clone carrying this TCR beta chain was observed once. Antigen specificity is unknown. This sample stems from a study of STAT5B mutations in CD4+ large granular lymphocyte leukemia. Study-wide results and caveats: TRBV06-family usage was enriched in top patient clones (8/27) versus controls (2/35). Around 25% of private leukemic clonotypes occurred rarely in other patients' non-leukemic repertoires.

Germline loops: CDR1 SGHTA, CDR2 FQGNSA. V gave up 7 bases and J gave up 5 bases, with 15 bases separating them. This CDR3 region has 13 residues. Sequenced by immunoSEQ multiplex PCR; TCRdb stores in-frame clones only, minus some. The table has 34,000 or so clones, 70% to 90% seen once. The chain combines TRBV7-2 with TRBJ2-7; D may match TRBD1 or TRBD2 (5 bases each). The source is a human donor in good health. Sequencing was done on a sample of CD4+ T cells from blood buffy coats. CDR3 amino acids: CASKGPSIHEQYF. Here the CDR3 DNA reads TGTGCCAGCAAGGGACCGAGTATCCACGAGCAGTACTTC.